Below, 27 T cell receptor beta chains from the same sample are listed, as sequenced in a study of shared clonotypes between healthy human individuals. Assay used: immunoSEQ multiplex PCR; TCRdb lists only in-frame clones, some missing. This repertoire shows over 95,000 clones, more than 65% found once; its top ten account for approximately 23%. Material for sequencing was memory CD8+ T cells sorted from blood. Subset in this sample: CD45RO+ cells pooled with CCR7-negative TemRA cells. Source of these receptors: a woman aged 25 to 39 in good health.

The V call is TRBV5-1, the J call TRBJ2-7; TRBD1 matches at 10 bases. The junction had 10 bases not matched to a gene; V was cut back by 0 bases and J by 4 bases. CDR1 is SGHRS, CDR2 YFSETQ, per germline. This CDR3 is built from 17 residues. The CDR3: CASSLGQGALAGYEQYF. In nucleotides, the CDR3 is TGCGCCAGCAGCTTGGGACAGGGGGCCCTCGCCGGTTACGAGCAGTACTTC.

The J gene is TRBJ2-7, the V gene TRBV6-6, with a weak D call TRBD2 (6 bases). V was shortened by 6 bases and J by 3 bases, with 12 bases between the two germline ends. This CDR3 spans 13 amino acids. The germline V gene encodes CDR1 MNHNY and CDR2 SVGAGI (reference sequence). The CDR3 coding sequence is TGTGCCAGCAGGGCGGGGTATAACTACGAGCAGTACTTC. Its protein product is CASRAGYNYEQYF.

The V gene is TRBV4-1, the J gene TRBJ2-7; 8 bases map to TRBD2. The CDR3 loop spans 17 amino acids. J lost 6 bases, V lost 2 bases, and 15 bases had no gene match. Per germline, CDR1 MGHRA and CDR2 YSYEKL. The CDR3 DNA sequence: TGCGCCAGCAGCCAATCCCACATCGGACTAGCAGCTGGCGAGCAGTACTTC. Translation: CASSQSHIGLAAGEQYF.

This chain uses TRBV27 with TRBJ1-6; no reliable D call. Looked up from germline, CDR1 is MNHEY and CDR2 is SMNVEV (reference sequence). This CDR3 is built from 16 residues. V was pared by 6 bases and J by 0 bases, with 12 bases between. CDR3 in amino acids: CASSLIGPSYNSPLHF. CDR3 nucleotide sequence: TGTGCCAGCAGCCTGATCGGTCCCTCCTATAATTCACCCCTCCACTTT.

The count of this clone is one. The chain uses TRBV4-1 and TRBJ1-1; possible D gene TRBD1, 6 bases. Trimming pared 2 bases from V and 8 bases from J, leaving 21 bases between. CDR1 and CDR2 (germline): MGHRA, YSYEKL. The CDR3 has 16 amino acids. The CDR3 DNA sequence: TGCGCCAGCAGCCAACCAGAATACAGGGCCCGAAGGGAAGCTTTCTTT. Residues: CASSQPEYRARREAFF.

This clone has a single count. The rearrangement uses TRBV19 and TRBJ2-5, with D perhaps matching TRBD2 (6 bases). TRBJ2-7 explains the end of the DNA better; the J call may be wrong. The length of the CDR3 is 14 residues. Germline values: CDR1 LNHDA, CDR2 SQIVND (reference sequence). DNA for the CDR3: TGTGCCAGTAGTAGGCAAGCGGGTGGCTACGAGCAGTACTTC. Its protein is CASSRQAGGYEQYF.

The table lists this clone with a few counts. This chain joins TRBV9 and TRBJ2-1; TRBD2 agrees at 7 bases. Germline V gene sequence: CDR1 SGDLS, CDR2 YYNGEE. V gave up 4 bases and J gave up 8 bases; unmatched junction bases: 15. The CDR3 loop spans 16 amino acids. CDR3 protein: CASSTPRGAGEDEQFF. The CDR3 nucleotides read TGTGCCAGCAGCACACCCCGAGGGGCGGGAGAAGATGAGCAGTTCTTC.

The CDR3 reads CASSEWIDGVGNQPQHF. The CDR3 bases are TGTGCCAGCAGTGAATGGATCGACGGGGTGGGGAATCAGCCCCAGCATTTT. V and J are TRBV6-1 and TRBJ1-5; no firm D call. Trimming removed 2 bases at V and 4 bases at J, with 18 bases between. Germline values: CDR1 MNHNS, CDR2 SASEGT. This CDR3 is built from 17 residues.

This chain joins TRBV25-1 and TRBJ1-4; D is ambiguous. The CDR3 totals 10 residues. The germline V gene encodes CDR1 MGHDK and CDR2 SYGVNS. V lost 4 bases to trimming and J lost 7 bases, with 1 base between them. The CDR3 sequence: CASSGEKLFF. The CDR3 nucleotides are TGTGCCAGCAGTGGTGAAAAACTGTTTTTT.

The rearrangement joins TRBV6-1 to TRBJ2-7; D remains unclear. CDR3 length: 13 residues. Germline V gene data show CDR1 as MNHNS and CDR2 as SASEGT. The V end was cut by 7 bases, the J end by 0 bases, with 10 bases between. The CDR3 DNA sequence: TGTGCCAGCATTAAGCCTAGCTCCTACGAGCAGTACTTC. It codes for CASIKPSSYEQYF.

Here the CDR3 DNA reads TGCGCCAGCAGCCAAGACTCCATTTCCGGACAGGACTTAGCTAACTATGGCTACACCTTC. It encodes CASSQDSISGQDLANYGYTF. The V and J genes are TRBV4-1 and TRBJ1-2, with 7 bases aligning to TRBD1. The CDR3 is 20 residues long. Germline V gives CDR1 MGHRA, CDR2 YSYEKL. The ends lost 0 bases at V and 0 bases at J; junction bases unmatched: 16.

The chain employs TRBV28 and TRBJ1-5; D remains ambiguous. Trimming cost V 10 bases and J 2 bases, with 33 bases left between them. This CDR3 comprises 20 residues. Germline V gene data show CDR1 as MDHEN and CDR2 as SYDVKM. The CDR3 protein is CATLGFSPAGRRVGNQPQHF. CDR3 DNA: TGTGCCACCCTTGGGTTTTCCCCGGCCGGCCGGCGTGTTGGCAATCAGCCCCAGCATTTT.

The CDR3 DNA reads TGTGCCAGCAGTTTACTAACTAGCGGTGGCACAGATACGCAGTATTTT. Its protein is CASSLLTSGGTDTQYF. The V call is TRBV27, the J call TRBJ2-3; 8 bases are shared with TRBD2. The trim removed 2 bases at V and 1 base at J, leaving 5 bases unmatched. The CDR3 consists of 16 residues. CDR1 MNHEY and CDR2 SMNVEV come from the germline V gene (reference sequence).

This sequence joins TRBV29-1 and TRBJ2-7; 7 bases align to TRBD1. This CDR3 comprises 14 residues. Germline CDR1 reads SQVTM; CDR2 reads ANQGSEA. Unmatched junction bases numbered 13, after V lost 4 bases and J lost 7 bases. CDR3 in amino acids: CSVAQTGKRGEQYF. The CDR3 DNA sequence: TGCAGCGTTGCCCAGACAGGGAAGAGAGGAGAGCAGTACTTC.

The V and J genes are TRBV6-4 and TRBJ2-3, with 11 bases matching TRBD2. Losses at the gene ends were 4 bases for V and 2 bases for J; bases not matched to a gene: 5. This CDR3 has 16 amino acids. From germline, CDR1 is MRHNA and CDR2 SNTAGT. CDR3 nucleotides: TGTGCCAGCAGTGCCGGGACTAGCGGTGACACAGATACGCAGTATTTT. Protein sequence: CASSAGTSGDTDTQYF.

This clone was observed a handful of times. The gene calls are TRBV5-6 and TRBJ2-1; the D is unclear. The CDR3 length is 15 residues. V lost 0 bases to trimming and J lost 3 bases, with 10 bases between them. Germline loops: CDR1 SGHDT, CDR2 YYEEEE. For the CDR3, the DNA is TGTGCCAGCAGCTTGGGACGATCAGTCTACAATGAGCAGTTCTTC. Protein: CASSLGRSVYNEQFF.

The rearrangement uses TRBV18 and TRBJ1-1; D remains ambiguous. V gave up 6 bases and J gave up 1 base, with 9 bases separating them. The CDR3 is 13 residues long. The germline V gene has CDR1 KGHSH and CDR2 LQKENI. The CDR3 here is CASSTRGNTEAFF. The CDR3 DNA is TGTGCCAGCTCGACCCGAGGGAACACTGAAGCTTTCTTT. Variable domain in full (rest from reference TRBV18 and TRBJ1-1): NAGVMQNPRHLVRRRGQEARLRCSPMKGHSHVYWYRQLPEEGLKFMVYLQKENIIDESGMPKERFSAEFPKEGPSILRIQQVVRGDSAAYFCASSTRGNTEAFFGQGTRLTVV.

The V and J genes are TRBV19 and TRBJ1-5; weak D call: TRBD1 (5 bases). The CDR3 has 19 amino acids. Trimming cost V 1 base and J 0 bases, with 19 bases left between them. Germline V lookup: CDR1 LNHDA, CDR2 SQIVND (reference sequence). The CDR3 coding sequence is TGTGCCAGTAGTATAGTTCAAACAAGGGGACCTTATAGCAATCAGCCCCAGCATTTT. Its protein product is CASSIVQTRGPYSNQPQHF.

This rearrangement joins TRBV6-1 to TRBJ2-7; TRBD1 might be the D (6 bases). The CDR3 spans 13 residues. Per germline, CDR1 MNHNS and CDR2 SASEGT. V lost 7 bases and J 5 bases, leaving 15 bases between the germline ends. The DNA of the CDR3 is TGTGCCAGCACTGCGACAGGTCGCGACGAGCAGTACTTC. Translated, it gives CASTATGRDEQYF.

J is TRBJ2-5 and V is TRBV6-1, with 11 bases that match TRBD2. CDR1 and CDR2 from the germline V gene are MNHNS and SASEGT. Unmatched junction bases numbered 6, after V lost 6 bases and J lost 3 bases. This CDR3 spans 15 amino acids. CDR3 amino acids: CASRATSGSKETQYF. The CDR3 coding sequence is TGTGCCAGCAGGGCCACTAGCGGGAGTAAAGAGACCCAGTACTTC.

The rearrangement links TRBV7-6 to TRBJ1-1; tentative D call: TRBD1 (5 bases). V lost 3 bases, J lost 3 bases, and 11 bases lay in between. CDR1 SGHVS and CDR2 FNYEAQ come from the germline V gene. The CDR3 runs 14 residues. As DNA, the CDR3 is TGTGCCAGCAGCTTCAGGGTCGGAGACACTGAAGCTTTCTTT. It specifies CASSFRVGDTEAFF.

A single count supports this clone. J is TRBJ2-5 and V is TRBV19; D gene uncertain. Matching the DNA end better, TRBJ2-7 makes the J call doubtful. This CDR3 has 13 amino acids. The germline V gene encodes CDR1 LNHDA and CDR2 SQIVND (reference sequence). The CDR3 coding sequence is TGTGCCAGTAGTAAGAGGAGCTCCTACGAGCAGTACTTC. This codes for CASSKRSSYEQYF.

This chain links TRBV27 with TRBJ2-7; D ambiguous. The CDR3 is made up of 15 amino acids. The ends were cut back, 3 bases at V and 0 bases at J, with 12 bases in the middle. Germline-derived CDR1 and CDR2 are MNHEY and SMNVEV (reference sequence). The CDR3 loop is CASSFRLSHSYEQYF. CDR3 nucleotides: TGTGCCAGCAGTTTCCGACTTTCCCACTCCTACGAGCAGTACTTC.

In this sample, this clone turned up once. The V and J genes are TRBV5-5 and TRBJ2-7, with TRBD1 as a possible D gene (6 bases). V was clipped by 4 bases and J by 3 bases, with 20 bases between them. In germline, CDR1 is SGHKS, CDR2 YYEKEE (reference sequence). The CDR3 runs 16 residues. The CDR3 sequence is CASSALTGNRLYEQYF. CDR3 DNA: TGTGCCAGCAGCGCCCTCACAGGGAACCGACTCTACGAGCAGTACTTC.

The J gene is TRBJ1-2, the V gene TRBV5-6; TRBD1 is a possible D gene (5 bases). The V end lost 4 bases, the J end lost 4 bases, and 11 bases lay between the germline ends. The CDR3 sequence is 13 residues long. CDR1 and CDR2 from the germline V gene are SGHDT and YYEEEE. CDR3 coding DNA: TGTGCCAGCAGCCCCTGGACACTCTATGGCTACACCTTC. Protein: CASSPWTLYGYTF. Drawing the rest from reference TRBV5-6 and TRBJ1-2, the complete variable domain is DAGVTQSPTHLIKTRGQQVTLRCSPKSGHDTVSWYQQALGQGPQFIFQYYEEEERQRGNFPDRFSGHQFPNYSSELNVNALLLGDSALYLCASSPWTLYGYTFGSGTRLTVV.

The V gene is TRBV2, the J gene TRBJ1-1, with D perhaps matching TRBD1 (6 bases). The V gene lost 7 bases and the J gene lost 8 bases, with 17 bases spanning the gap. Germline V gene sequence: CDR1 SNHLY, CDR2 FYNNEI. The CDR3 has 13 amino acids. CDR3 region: CASIVLGGVEAFF. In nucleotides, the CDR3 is TGTGCCAGCATCGTCCTAGGGGGGGTGGAAGCTTTCTTT.

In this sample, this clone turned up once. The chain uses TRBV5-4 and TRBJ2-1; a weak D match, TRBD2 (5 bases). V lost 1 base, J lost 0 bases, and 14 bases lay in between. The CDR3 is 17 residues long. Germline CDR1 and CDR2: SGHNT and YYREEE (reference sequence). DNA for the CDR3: TGTGCCAGCAGCTTGTTCGAGGGAGCAGTCTCCTACAATGAGCAGTTCTTC. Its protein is CASSLFEGAVSYNEQFF.